This T cell receptor beta chain is drawn from a study of T cell responses to AZD1222 COVID-19 vaccine (dated by TCRdb to about 2021). Turning to the overall study: A total of about 230 trial participants underwent TCR sequencing, of whom roughly 210 received two doses of AZD1222 and some 25 received two doses of the MenACWY control vaccine. Trial participants were enrolled by age into 18-55, 56-69 and 70-plus year subgroups, with 148, 28 and 57 TCR-sequenced participants respectively.

In light of the paper, this sample's time point label describes: about 28 days (+/-7) after the second vaccine dose. Because spike-specific TCR depth and breadth did not differ between the two schedules, AZD1222 recipients who got a second dose at roughly 4 weeks were pooled with those who got a second dose at roughly 12 weeks. Vaccinee samples came from UK trials COV001 and COV002, including a single-blind randomized controlled phase 2/3 trial of AZD1222 (ChAdOx1 nCoV-19) in healthy adults. For TCRbeta chain sequencing, PBMC samples from trial participants were taken at day 0 and at day 28 after the second dose. Results and caveats for the whole study, not just this receptor: Because no samples from the day 14 peak response were available, repertoires could be characterized only after the peak T cell response. Conclusions about previously exposed vaccinees were limited because only a handful of AZD1222 recipients were SARS-CoV-2 seropositive at baseline. Vaccine-associated CD4 TCRs spanned the whole spike protein, with dominant responses in regions 160-218 and 743-854. Nearly half of unique spike-specific TCRs reportedly recognized epitopes outside regions mutated in the B.1.351 and B.1.1.7 variants. A significant rise in spike-specific TCR breadth and depth was observed after two AZD1222 doses relative to day 0 and relative to MenACWY recipients. Most participants were white British and females outnumbered males, and the authors suggested that clonal diversity may have been underestimated. The 56-69-year group was small, and its depth increase did not reach significance, likely because of low power.

The CDR3 regions of human TCRbeta chains were analyzed by immunosequencing. The original methods were these. TCRs in the repertoires were compared against a reference library of SARS-CoV-2-specific TCRs that had been generated with the MIRA antigen-specificity platform. Breadth was defined as the fraction of unique TCRs that were SARS-CoV-2-associated. Depth was defined as the fraction of total T cells that were SARS-CoV-2-associated. Using the MIRA data, each spike-specific TCR was assigned both to the spike region to which the TCR was reactive and to a CD4 or CD8 class. Log10-transformed breadth and depth values were compared by one-way ANOVA with Sidak's multiple comparisons tests. TCRdb limited this immuneACCESS table to in-frame rearrangements with V and J called. A share of clones is missing; checked studies link under half to unresolved V genes, and the rest is unexplained. The DNA gave D and trimming, while V, J and clone size come from that table. For this sample the table gives roughly 120,000 clones, of which about nine tenths were detected only once. The ten largest make up around 2.5% of the sample.

For this clone: Its antigen is still unknown. No base qualities exist here, and no much larger clone lies one base off it.

This clonotype originated in an adult who received the AZD1222 COVID-19 vaccine. Material: peripheral blood, obtained 28 days after the second AZD1222 dose.

The sequenced DNA is TGCGCCAGCAGCTTGGCCTGGAGTTACGGGACCCAAGAGACCCAGTACTTC. The translation is CASSLAWSYGTQETQYF. The chain was built from TRBV5-1 and TRBJ2-5, with the D assignment possibly TRBD1 or TRBD2, given 5 matching bases for each. Including cysteine and phenylalanine, the CDR3 has 17 amino acids. The CDR3 DNA has 51 bases and is translated from base 1. V is clipped by 0 bases and J by 1 base, and the sequence between their germline boundaries is 16 bases long. CDR1 is given as SGHRS and CDR2 as YFSETQ, both from the germline V gene. The variable domain in full, with residues beyond the CDR3 obtained from the reference TRBV5-1 and TRBJ2-5 genes, is KAGVTQTPRYLIKTRGQQVTLSCSPISGHRSVSWYQQTPGQGLQFLFEYFSETQRNKGNFPGRFSGRQFSNSRSEMNVSTLELGDSALYLCASSLAWSYGTQETQYFGPGTRLLVL.